The 21 T cell receptor beta chains below come from one sample, sequenced in a study of CD8+ T cells in alopecia areata. The treatment: oral pan-JAK inhibitor, 5-10 mg twice daily. RNA extraction was followed by reverse transcription into cDNA, which acted as the sequencing template. Here immunoSEQ multiplex PCR was the method, and the copy in TCRdb shows in-frame clones only, minus some. The data show some 180,000 clones, with 40% to 55% seen just once and roughly a tenth held by the top ten. The sequencing used CD8+ T cells sorted from blood, collected at approximately week 51, from a patient treated with tofacitinib. These receptors were collected from a human donor with alopecia areata.

In this sample, this clone turned up a few times. The J gene is TRBJ2-7, the V gene TRBV6-6; D remains unclear. The CDR3 is 13 amino acids. The V gene's germline CDR1 is MNHNY and CDR2 SVGAGI (reference sequence). The ends were cut back, 7 bases at V and 2 bases at J, with 12 bases in the middle. The CDR3 spells CASNGVSTYEQYF. The DNA for the CDR3 is TGTGCCAGCAATGGGGTCAGCACCTACGAGCAGTACTTC.

The CDR3 DNA follows: TGTGCCAGCAGCCCTATGGTATGGGACTCTGGGGCCAACGTCCTGACTTTC. This translates into CASSPMVWDSGANVLTF. The chain couples TRBV5-6 to TRBJ2-6; D is unresolved. The V and J ends lost 4 bases and 0 bases respectively, with 14 bases between them. Germline V lookup: CDR1 SGHDT, CDR2 YYEEEE. CDR3 length: 17 residues.

In the case of this clone: A read error may account for a junction end that differs from germline. The chain joins TRBV29-1 to TRBJ1-2; possible D gene TRBD1, 5 bases. The CDR3 extends over 12 amino acids. Germline CDR1 SQVTM, CDR2 ANQGSEA. This CDR3 is CSVEDSLLGYTF. In DNA form, the CDR3 reads TGCAGCGTGGAAGACAGTTTACTTGGCTACACCTTC.

This rearrangement joins TRBV25-1 to TRBJ1-2; the match to TRBD1 covers 7 bases. The CDR3 is made up of 13 amino acids. With 6 bases clipped from V and 4 bases from J, the junction kept 5 bases outside the gene matches. The germline V gene encodes CDR1 MGHDK and CDR2 SYGVNS. DNA of the CDR3: TGTGCCAGCAGACCAGGGGGGGGCTATGGCTACACCTTC. It yields the protein CASRPGGGYGYTF.

This clone has just a few counts. The chain combines TRBV5-1 with TRBJ2-6, with D maybe TRBD2 (5 bases). V was cut by 5 bases and J by 0 bases, with 18 bases left in between. CDR1 is SGHRS and CDR2 is YFSETQ in the germline V gene. The CDR3 spans 18 residues. CDR3: CASRWRTDSTSGANVLTF. The CDR3 DNA reads TGCGCCAGCAGGTGGAGGACCGACTCAACCTCTGGGGCCAACGTCCTGACTTTC. The complete variable domain, with remaining parts taken from reference TRBV5-1 and TRBJ2-6, reads KAGVTQTPRYLIKTRGQQVTLSCSPISGHRSVSWYQQTPGQGLQFLFEYFSETQRNKGNFPGRFSGRQFSNSRSEMNVSTLELGDSALYLCASRWRTDSTSGANVLTFGAGSRLTVL.

The chain links TRBV14 to TRBJ1-2; D unclear. Germline V gives CDR1 SGHDN, CDR2 FVKESK. Trimming stripped 11 bases from V and 0 bases from J, with 10 bases between. This CDR3 is built from 12 residues. CDR3 nucleotides: TGTGCCTCATCCCCCACTAACTATGGCTACACCTTC. Protein product: CASSPTNYGYTF.

This clone showed up just a few times. This chain connects TRBV4-1 to TRBJ1-1, with a possible D match to TRBD1 (5 bases). V lost 4 bases to trimming and J lost 0 bases, with 18 bases between them. The CDR3 is 17 amino acids. CDR1 and CDR2 from the germline V gene are MGHRA and YSYEKL. CDR3 bases: TGCGCCAGCAGCCTTCAGGGAGTCCACCCTATGAACACTGAAGCTTTCTTT. This encodes CASSLQGVHPMNTEAFF.

The chain recombines TRBV6-1 with TRBJ2-7; no clear D. CDR1 and CDR2 from the germline V gene are MNHNS and SASEGT. CDR3 length: 12 residues. V was clipped by 6 bases and J by 2 bases, with 8 bases between them. CDR3 nucleotide sequence: TGTGCCAGCAGCCCCGAACCCTACGAGCAGTACTTC. Its translation: CASSPEPYEQYF.

This chain uses TRBV29-1 with TRBJ2-5; D unresolved. CDR1 is SQVTM, CDR2 ANQGSEA, per germline. The V end was cut by 7 bases, the J end by 1 base, with 13 bases between. The CDR3 sequence is 13 residues long. The CDR3: CSALGYPQETQYF. The CDR3 bases are TGCAGCGCCCTGGGGTATCCCCAAGAGACCCAGTACTTC.

This chain links TRBV4-1 with TRBJ2-1; TRBD2 agrees at 12 bases. CDR1 and CDR2 from the germline V gene are MGHRA and YSYEKL. V was pared by 1 base and J by 3 bases, with 1 base of the junction left unmatched. The CDR3 is made up of 16 amino acids. The CDR3 coding sequence is TGCGCCAGCAGCCAAGGACTAGCGGGGGACTACAATGAGCAGTTCTTC. This codes for CASSQGLAGDYNEQFF.

This clone appeared a single time. The chain employs TRBV30 and TRBJ2-2; weak D call: TRBD1 (6 bases). Trimming took off 3 bases at V and 3 bases at J, with 8 bases between the two ends. The CDR3 length is 13 residues. Looked up from germline, CDR1 is GTSNPN and CDR2 is SVGIG (reference sequence). The CDR3 DNA follows: TGTGCCTGGAGGGGACATTACACCGGGGAGCTGTTTTTT. The encoded protein is CAWRGHYTGELFF.

This clone was observed a handful of times. This chain joins TRBV30 and TRBJ2-1; 8 nucleotides match TRBD2. With V trimmed by 5 bases and J by 10 bases, 13 bases remained unmatched. Germline assignment: CDR1 GTSNPN and CDR2 SVGIG (reference sequence). The CDR3 spans 14 residues. The CDR3 nucleotides read TGTGCCTGGGACCCCAGCGGGGGAAAATCAGAGCAGTTCTTC. This encodes CAWDPSGGKSEQFF.

This clone was seen a few times. V usage is TRBV30 and J usage is TRBJ1-1; possibly TRBD1 for D (5 bases). There are 14 residues in the CDR3. The V gene lost 1 base and the J gene lost 0 bases, with 9 bases spanning the gap. CDR1 is GTSNPN, CDR2 SVGIG, per germline (reference sequence). This CDR3 reads CAWSAGRMNTEAFF. The CDR3 region has the DNA TGTGCCTGGAGTGCGGGACGGATGAACACTGAAGCTTTCTTT.

This sequence joins TRBV15 and TRBJ1-6, with 7 bases aligning to TRBD1. The CDR3 sequence is 14 residues long. The J segment lost 10 bases and the V segment lost 3 bases, leaving 6 bases of the junction unmatched. Per germline, CDR1 LNHNV and CDR2 YYDKDF (reference sequence). CDR3 sequence: CATSSDRAASPLHF. DNA of the CDR3: TGTGCCACCAGCAGCGACAGGGCGGCATCACCCCTCCACTTT.

This clone came up a few times. The J gene is TRBJ2-2, the V gene TRBV9; 9 bases match TRBD1. J lost 0 bases, V lost 0 bases, and 0 bases had no gene match. The germline gives CDR1 SGDLS, CDR2 YYNGEE. The CDR3 runs to 16 residues. CDR3 protein: CASSVGQGANTGELFF. CDR3 sequence (DNA): TGTGCCAGCAGCGTAGGACAGGGGGCGAACACCGGGGAGCTGTTTTTT.

The chain couples TRBV6-5 to TRBJ2-2; 15 bases are a match to TRBD2. This CDR3 region has 15 residues. Trimming took 5 bases from V and 6 from J; bases not matched to a gene: 1. From germline, CDR1 is MNHEY and CDR2 SVGAGI. The CDR3 nucleotides read TGTGCCAGCAGTGGACTAGCGGGGGGGCCCGGGGAGCTGTTTTTT. Its protein is CASSGLAGGPGELFF.

The chain is built from TRBV11-1 and TRBJ1-4; D not certain. The V end lost 4 bases, the J end lost 8 bases, and 8 bases lay between the germline ends. CDR3 length: 12 residues. CDR1 SGHAT and CDR2 FQDESV come from the germline V gene (reference sequence). The CDR3 spells CASSYEEEKLFF. Here the CDR3 DNA reads TGTGCCAGCAGCTATGAGGAAGAAAAACTGTTTTTT.

The V and J genes are TRBV11-2 and TRBJ1-2, with a tentative D call TRBD1 (5 bases). Germline V lookup: CDR1 SGHAT, CDR2 FQNNGV. Trimming took 0 bases from V and 5 from J, leaving 10 bases between them. CDR3 size: 14 residues. Here the CDR3 reads CASSLEGRDYGYTF. CDR3 DNA: TGTGCCAGCAGCTTAGAGGGCAGGGATTATGGCTACACCTTC. Complete variable domain (other parts from reference TRBV11-2 and TRBJ1-2): EAGVAQSPRYKIIEKRQSVAFWCNPISGHATLYWYQQILGQGPKLLIQFQNNGVVDDSQLPKDRFSAERLKGVDSTLKIQPAKLEDSAVYLCASSLEGRDYGYTFGSGTRLTVV.

V usage is TRBV9 and J usage is TRBJ2-6; D possibly uses TRBD1 or TRBD2 (5 bases each). CDR1 and CDR2 (germline): SGDLS, YYNGEE. V was trimmed by 1 base and J by 4 bases, leaving 9 bases between them. The length of the CDR3 is 15 residues. The CDR3 is CASSVIGAGANVLTF. The CDR3 DNA reads TGTGCCAGCAGCGTAATCGGGGCCGGGGCCAACGTCCTGACTTTC.

This clone turned up a few times. The chain's CDR3 is CASSQDIGTTEQFF. CDR3 DNA sequence: TGCGCCAGCAGCCAAGATATCGGGACAACAGAGCAGTTCTTC. The V gene is TRBV4-1, the J gene TRBJ2-1; possibly TRBD1 for D (6 bases). The V gene lost 0 bases and the J gene lost 10 bases, with 13 bases spanning the gap. The CDR3 totals 14 residues. Germline CDR1 is MGHRA and CDR2 is YSYEKL.

The rearrangement joins TRBV9 to TRBJ2-7; 7 bases agree with TRBD1. The CDR3 spans 14 residues. Germline V gene data show CDR1 as SGDLS and CDR2 as YYNGEE. Losses at the gene ends were 4 bases for V and 4 bases for J; bases not matched to a gene: 8. CDR3 in amino acids: CASSPGTATYEQYF. CDR3 DNA sequence: TGTGCCAGCAGCCCAGGGACAGCCACTTACGAGCAGTACTTC.